One and the same sample provided the 28 T cell receptor beta chains below, sequenced in a study of T cell responses to AZD1222 COVID-19 vaccine. The repertoire was sequenced with immunoSEQ multiplex PCR; TCRdb's copy has only in-frame clones and lacks some. This sample yields 70,000 or so clones, of which about four fifths are seen a single time; 20% to 30% belongs to the top ten. This sample comprised peripheral blood, obtained on day 0 of MenACWY control vaccination. The source is an adult in good health.

The genes are TRBV3-1 (or the pseudogene TRBV3-2) and TRBJ2-5; no definite D call. Germline V lookup: CDR1 LGHDT, CDR2 YNNKEL (reference sequence). V was trimmed by 4 bases and J by 5 bases, leaving 20 bases between them. The CDR3 runs 16 residues. CDR3 bases: TGTGCCAGCAGCCCCCCCGGACCGCGACTGGGGGAGACCCAGTACTTC. It encodes CASSPPGPRLGETQYF.

The chain uses TRBV9 and TRBJ1-2; D is uncertain. The V gene's germline CDR1 is SGDLS and CDR2 YYNGEE. The germline V and J ends were trimmed by 4 bases and 5 bases, with 18 bases remaining between them. The CDR3 runs to 15 residues. The CDR3 DNA reads as TGTGCCAGCAGCCGGAGGGCAGACCCTTCTTATGGCTACACCTTC. It is translated as CASSRRADPSYGYTF.

This chain connects TRBV29-1 to TRBJ2-1; 9 bases align to TRBD2. There are 14 residues in the CDR3. The germline gives CDR1 SQVTM, CDR2 ANQGSEA. V dropped 1 base and J dropped 8; count of bases not matched to a gene: 6. CDR3 amino acids: CSVEGREGYDEQFF. CDR3 DNA: TGCAGCGTTGAAGGGCGGGAGGGGTACGATGAGCAGTTCTTC.

The CDR3, as DNA: TGTGCAAGTCGCTTAGGGGGGCCGACGGGGACCCAGTACTTC. As protein: CASRLGGPTGTQYF. This chain joins TRBV12-2 and TRBJ2-5; TRBD1 was called by the table and not checked on the DNA. TRBV12-2 represents a pseudogene. The CDR3 extends over 14 amino acids.

The chain carries TRBV19 and TRBJ2-2; perhaps TRBD2 as D (6 bases). Germline V gives CDR1 LNHDA, CDR2 SQIVND (reference sequence). This CDR3 contains 13 residues. The V gene lost 5 bases and the J gene lost 5 bases, with 9 bases spanning the gap. CDR3 bases: TGTGCCAGTAGTGTCCGGGAGACCGGGGAGCTGTTTTTT. Translating gives CASSVRETGELFF.

The chain links TRBV18 to TRBJ1-1, with 9 bases identical to TRBD1. The germline V gene has CDR1 KGHSH and CDR2 LQKENI. Trimming at V came to 3 bases and at J to 2 bases, leaving 7 bases not matched to a gene. This CDR3 has 16 residues. The CDR3 bases are TGTGCCAGCTCACCGGAGGGGACAGGGCTAAACACTGAAGCTTTCTTT. Translation gives CASSPEGTGLNTEAFF.

This clone was counted once. This chain joins TRBV6-5 and TRBJ1-2; D is uncertain. The V and J ends lost 8 bases and 1 base respectively, with 2 bases between them. Germline lookup yields CDR1 MNHEY and CDR2 SVGAGI. The CDR3 contains 10 residues. The CDR3: CASYNYGYTF. DNA for the CDR3: TGTGCCAGCTATAACTATGGCTACACCTTC.

The chain carries TRBV7-9 and TRBJ1-2, with D uncertain. Trimming removed 4 bases from V and 0 bases from J, with 9 bases in between. Per the germline V gene, CDR1 is SEHNR and CDR2 is FQNEAQ (reference sequence). This CDR3 has 14 amino acids. The CDR3 nucleotides read TGTGCCAGCAGCTCAGAAGAGACTAACTATGGCTACACCTTC. It codes for CASSSEETNYGYTF.

The rearrangement joins TRBV18 to TRBJ2-2; 7 bases fit TRBD1. Unmatched junction bases numbered 9, after V lost 5 bases and J lost 0 bases. Per the germline V gene, CDR1 is KGHSH and CDR2 is LQKENI. There are 17 residues in the CDR3. The CDR3 sequence: CASSSRQGRANTGELFF. The CDR3 DNA follows: TGTGCCAGCTCATCGCGACAGGGACGGGCGAACACCGGGGAGCTGTTTTTT.

The chain employs TRBV2 and TRBJ2-5, with D possibly TRBD2 on 6 matching bases. The length of the CDR3 is 13 residues. The V end lost 8 bases, the J end lost 2 bases, and 12 bases lay between the germline ends. Germline V gene sequence: CDR1 SNHLY, CDR2 FYNNEI. As DNA, the CDR3 is TGTGCCAGCGGAGGGGAGCGGCAAGAGACCCAGTACTTC. Its protein is CASGGERQETQYF.

V and J are TRBV27 and TRBJ1-5; D uncertain. Trimming shortened V by 4 bases and J by 3 bases, and 10 bases separated the two germline ends. This CDR3 is 14 amino acids long. Per germline, CDR1 MNHEY and CDR2 SMNVEV (reference sequence). The CDR3 DNA reads as TGTGCCAGCAGTTCCCCCGGTACCAATCAGCCCCAGCATTTT. Its translation is CASSSPGTNQPQHF.

The gene calls are TRBV2 and TRBJ1-1; TRBD1 aligns across 8 bases. The length of the CDR3 is 14 residues. The trim removed 6 bases at V and 0 bases at J, leaving 3 bases unmatched. Germline CDR1 reads SNHLY; CDR2 reads FYNNEI. CDR3 loop: CASRKDRVNTEAFF. CDR3 sequence (DNA): TGTGCCAGCAGAAAGGACAGGGTGAACACTGAAGCTTTCTTT.

This CDR3 is CAISEQFGDEQFF. In DNA, the CDR3 is TGTGCCATCAGTGAACAATTCGGAGATGAGCAGTTCTTC. V gene TRBV10-3 combines with J gene TRBJ2-1; no firm D call. The CDR3 has 13 amino acids. Trimming stripped 3 bases from V and 8 bases from J, with 11 bases between. The germline V gene has CDR1 ENHRY and CDR2 SYGVKD.

The CDR3 region has the DNA TGTGCCAGCAGCTTACTACGAGGGGTTACTAGCGGGGGGGCCGAGACCCAGTACTTC. Amino acid sequence: CASSLLRGVTSGGAETQYF. The chain has TRBV7-9 and TRBJ2-5; 13 bases are shared with TRBD2. The J segment lost 5 bases and the V segment lost 2 bases, leaving 14 bases of the junction unmatched. The CDR3 is made up of 19 amino acids. Germline V CDR1 and CDR2: SEHNR, FQNEAQ (reference sequence).

This chain uses TRBV29-1 with TRBJ2-3; D perhaps matches TRBD1 (5 bases). The ends were cut back, 6 bases at V and 4 bases at J, with 8 bases in the middle. Per the germline V gene, CDR1 is SQVTM and CDR2 is ANQGSEA. CDR3 length equals 11 residues. The CDR3 loop is CSVQGADTQYF. In nucleotides, the CDR3 is TGCAGCGTACAAGGGGCAGATACGCAGTATTTT.

This clone was detected only once. The chain combines TRBV2 with TRBJ2-3; 12 nucleotides align to TRBD2. V was pared by 5 bases and J by 0 bases, with 6 bases of the junction left unmatched. Germline CDR1 is SNHLY and CDR2 is FYNNEI. The length of the CDR3 is 17 residues. The CDR3 region has the DNA TGTGCCAGCAGTCCCGGGACTAGCGGGCGTAGCACAGATACGCAGTATTTT. Translation gives CASSPGTSGRSTDTQYF.

J is TRBJ2-1 and V is TRBV28; TRBD2 matches 8 bases. Germline assignment: CDR1 MDHEN and CDR2 SYDVKM. The CDR3 loop spans 13 amino acids. V was pared by 5 bases and J by 5 bases, with 2 bases of the junction left unmatched. The CDR3 loop is CASSNGRDNEQFF. CDR3 DNA sequence: TGTGCCAGCAGTAACGGGAGGGACAATGAGCAGTTCTTC.

The chain carries TRBV5-4 and TRBJ2-5; 10 positions agree with TRBD2. CDR1 and CDR2 from the germline V gene are SGHNT and YYREEE (reference sequence). The CDR3 extends over 16 amino acids. J was trimmed by 1 base and V by 3 bases; bases with no gene match: 6. This CDR3 reads CASSSKAGGSQETQYF. The DNA for the CDR3 is TGTGCCAGCAGCTCAAAAGCGGGGGGGTCCCAAGAGACCCAGTACTTC.

This clone was detected a few times. This chain uses TRBV2 with TRBJ1-2; D is unclear. CDR1 SNHLY and CDR2 FYNNEI come from the germline V gene. V was clipped by 4 bases and J by 2 bases, with 8 bases between them. The CDR3 runs 13 residues. The CDR3 spells CASSAGSNYGYTF. CDR3 sequence (DNA): TGTGCCAGCAGTGCCGGGTCGAACTATGGCTACACCTTC.

This chain uses TRBV6-5 with TRBJ2-3; D not resolved. The CDR3 consists of 13 residues. Germline V CDR1 and CDR2: MNHEY, SVGAGI. The germline V and J ends were trimmed by 6 bases and 2 bases, with 9 bases remaining between them. CDR3 region: CASSLTFTDTQYF. CDR3 bases: TGTGCCAGCAGCCTTACTTTCACAGATACGCAGTATTTT.

This clone occurred once. This rearrangement joins TRBV6-6 to TRBJ2-1; 7 nucleotides match TRBD2. CDR3 size: 14 residues. Germline V gives CDR1 MNHNY, CDR2 SVGAGI (reference sequence). V lost 2 bases, J lost 13 bases, and 11 bases stayed unmatched. CDR3 protein: CASSYPRVAGEQFF. The CDR3, as DNA: TGTGCCAGCAGTTACCCAAGAGTCGCGGGAGAACAGTTCTTC.

This rearrangement joins TRBV15 to TRBJ1-1; perhaps TRBD1 as D (6 bases). Trimming cost V 5 bases and J 6 bases, with 16 bases left between them. The CDR3 loop spans 14 amino acids. Germline V gene sequence: CDR1 LNHNV, CDR2 YYDKDF (reference sequence). In DNA form, the CDR3 reads TGTGCCACCAGCTCCGGAGGGGGAACCCCTGAAGCTTTCTTT. Translating gives CATSSGGGTPEAFF.

The chain carries TRBV6-5 and TRBJ2-3; D gene uncertain. Germline CDR1 reads MNHEY; CDR2 reads SVGAGI. The CDR3 consists of 14 residues. The V gene lost 4 bases and the J gene lost 2 bases, with 10 bases spanning the gap. CDR3 coding DNA: TGTGCCAGCAGTTCTTATTCGCCCACAGATACGCAGTATTTT. As protein: CASSSYSPTDTQYF.

This chain joins TRBV11-2 and TRBJ2-3; D is uncertain. V was clipped by 3 bases and J by 0 bases, with 10 bases between them. The CDR3 spans 15 residues. Germline assignment: CDR1 SGHAT and CDR2 FQNNGV. The CDR3 DNA reads TGTGCCAGCAGCTTGAGCGTTTCGAGCACAGATACGCAGTATTTT. It is translated as CASSLSVSSTDTQYF.

The CDR3 region is CASSLYGQGSTEAFF. CDR3 DNA sequence: TGTGCCAGCAGCTTATACGGGCAGGGGAGCACTGAAGCTTTCTTT. The rearrangement joins TRBV7-9 to TRBJ1-1; possible D gene TRBD1, 6 bases. V was trimmed by 2 bases and J by 4 bases, leaving 14 bases between them. The germline gives CDR1 SEHNR, CDR2 FQNEAQ (reference sequence). CDR3 size: 15 residues.

This rearrangement joins TRBV19 to TRBJ2-1, with a tentative D call TRBD1 (7 bases). Germline V gene data show CDR1 as LNHDA and CDR2 as SQIVND (reference sequence). The CDR3 is made up of 13 amino acids. Between the trimmed V and J ends, which lost 7 bases and 8 bases, there was a span of 15 bases. This chain's CDR3 is CASNGGTVDEQFF. The CDR3 DNA reads TGTGCCAGTAATGGCGGGACAGTTGATGAGCAGTTCTTC.

The rearrangement joins TRBV2 to TRBJ1-5; TRBD1 might be the D (5 bases). Germline CDR1 SNHLY, CDR2 FYNNEI. This CDR3 has 15 amino acids. V lost 5 bases, J lost 1 base, and 12 bases lay in between. The CDR3 sequence is CASSRRGNSNQPQHF. CDR3 in DNA: TGTGCCAGCAGTAGGAGGGGAAACAGCAATCAGCCCCAGCATTTT.

The chain combines TRBV3-1 (or the pseudogene TRBV3-2) with TRBJ2-7; 7 nucleotides align to TRBD2. Trimming at V came to 0 bases and at J to 4 bases, leaving 12 bases not matched to a gene. Germline assignment: CDR1 LGHDT and CDR2 YNNKEL (reference sequence). The CDR3 has 17 amino acids. DNA for the CDR3: TGTGCCAGCAGCCAAGATCTTTTATGGGAGGGGCTATACGAGCAGTACTTC. Translation: CASSQDLLWEGLYEQYF.